The rows below give T cell receptor beta chains drawn from one sample of a study of blood T cell repertoires in COVID-19. Repertoires were generated with immunoSEQ multiplex PCR, while TCRdb's copy carries only in-frame clones and drops some. The sample includes roughly 240,000 clones, about 82% of them seen just once. Sequenced material: peripheral blood. All receptors derive from a man aged 45-65 years with COVID-19, enrolled during active disease. Each CDR3 is given with its conserved first and last residue. Each record gives: clone size, V gene, D gene, J gene, CDR3 DNA, CDR3 protein. The D gene is left open where the match is weak. Not every row has a clone size; where given, it reads once, few, many or a size class.

>NA|TRBV7-8|NA|TRBJ2-1
TGTGCCAGCAGCTTATATGGAACAGAATACTACAATGAGCAGTTCTTC
CASSLYGTEYYNEQFF
>NA|TRBV6-2/TRBV6-3|TRBD1|TRBJ1-5
TGTGCCAGCAGTTACGACAGGGGGCTTTTTCAGCCCCAGCATTTT
CASSYDRGLFQPQHF
>NA|TRBV27|NA|TRBJ2-3
TGTGCCAGCAGTTTAGGTATAGGGGTCACAGATACGCAGTATTTT
CASSLGIGVTDTQYF
>NA|TRBV2|NA|TRBJ1-1
TGTGCCAGCAGTCTCGAGGACACTGAAGCTTTCTTT
CASSLEDTEAFF
>NA|TRBV20-1|TRBD2|TRBJ2-4
TGCAGTGCTAGTCGAGACGGGGGGGCCAAAAACATTCAGTACTTC
CSASRDGGAKNIQYF
>NA|TRBV10-3|NA|TRBJ2-1
TGTGCCATCAGTGAATCTACCGACACCTACAATGAGCAGTTCTTC
CAISESTDTYNEQFF
>NA|TRBV14|NA|TRBJ1-3
TGTGCCAGCAGCCAAAGGACACCTGGAAACACCATATATTTT
CASSQRTPGNTIYF
>NA|TRBV11-2|TRBD2|TRBJ2-1
TGTGCCAGCAGCTTGGGTCGGGGGGTTGAGCAGTTCTTC
CASSLGRGVEQFF
>NA|TRBV6-5|TRBD1|TRBJ1-1
TGTGCCAGTTACAGGGGGCCCACTGAAGCTTTCTTT
CASYRGPTEAFF
>NA|TRBV5-1|TRBD1|TRBJ1-1
TGCGCCAGCAGCCCTCAGGGGGCTGTTGAAGCTTTCTTT
CASSPQGAVEAFF
>NA|TRBV5-1|NA|TRBJ2-5
TGCGCCAGCAGCTTACTTCGACAGATACAAGAGACCCAGTACTTC
CASSLLRQIQETQYF
>NA|TRBV6-1|TRBD1|TRBJ1-5
TGTGCCAGCAGTGGACCGCGGGGGGGGACAGGGGATCAGCCCCAGCATTTT
CASSGPRGGTGDQPQHF
>once|TRBV9|TRBD1|TRBJ1-2
TGTGCCAGCAGCGCGGGACAGCGTGGCTACACCTTC
CASSAGQRGYTF
>NA|TRBV7-8|TRBD1|TRBJ2-1
TGTGCCAGCAGCTTAGCGAACAGGGGGTTGCATGAGCAGTTCTTC
CASSLANRGLHEQFF
>NA|TRBV9|TRBD2|TRBJ2-3
TGTGCCAGCAGCTCCGGACTAGCGGGGCCTAGCACAGATACGCAGTATTTT
CASSSGLAGPSTDTQYF
>few|TRBV6-6|NA|TRBJ1-1
TGTGCCAGCAGTCTTACAGAGAACACTGAAGCTTTCTTT
CASSLTENTEAFF